This T cell receptor (beta chain) was sequenced in a study of T cells after yellow fever vaccination. Study overall: When fractions had low cell numbers, they were prepared with SMART-Seq v4 Ultra Low Input. Whole-study findings and limits: Most clones from primary vaccination were detected again post-booster (around 96% CD4, about 85% CD8). There was a small share of clonotypes that showed up in both the CD4 and CD8 compartments. Peaking faster, on day 5 versus 15, the secondary response was nonetheless weaker.

A single record per CDR3 protein comes from TCRdb applying MiXCR to the 5' RACE reads. Of 120,000 or so distinct CDR3 sequences in the sample, 13% to 15% are singletons; the top ten hold around 40%. Turning to this clonotype: Its target is unknown.

This CDR3 comprises 12 residues. V was cut by 6 bases and J by 8 bases, with 16 bases left in between. Per germline, CDR1 DFQATT and CDR2 SNEGSKA (reference sequence). The sample in question was CD8+ T cells sorted from PBMCs, obtained 5 days after the yellow fever booster vaccination. The origin of this receptor is a man between 18 and 29 years old who received the YFV17D yellow fever vaccine. The V gene is TRBV20-1, the J gene TRBJ1-2; D uncertain. The CDR3, as DNA: TGCAGTGCCGCTGGATACAGTGGGGGCTACACCTTC. This codes for CSAAGYSGGYTF.